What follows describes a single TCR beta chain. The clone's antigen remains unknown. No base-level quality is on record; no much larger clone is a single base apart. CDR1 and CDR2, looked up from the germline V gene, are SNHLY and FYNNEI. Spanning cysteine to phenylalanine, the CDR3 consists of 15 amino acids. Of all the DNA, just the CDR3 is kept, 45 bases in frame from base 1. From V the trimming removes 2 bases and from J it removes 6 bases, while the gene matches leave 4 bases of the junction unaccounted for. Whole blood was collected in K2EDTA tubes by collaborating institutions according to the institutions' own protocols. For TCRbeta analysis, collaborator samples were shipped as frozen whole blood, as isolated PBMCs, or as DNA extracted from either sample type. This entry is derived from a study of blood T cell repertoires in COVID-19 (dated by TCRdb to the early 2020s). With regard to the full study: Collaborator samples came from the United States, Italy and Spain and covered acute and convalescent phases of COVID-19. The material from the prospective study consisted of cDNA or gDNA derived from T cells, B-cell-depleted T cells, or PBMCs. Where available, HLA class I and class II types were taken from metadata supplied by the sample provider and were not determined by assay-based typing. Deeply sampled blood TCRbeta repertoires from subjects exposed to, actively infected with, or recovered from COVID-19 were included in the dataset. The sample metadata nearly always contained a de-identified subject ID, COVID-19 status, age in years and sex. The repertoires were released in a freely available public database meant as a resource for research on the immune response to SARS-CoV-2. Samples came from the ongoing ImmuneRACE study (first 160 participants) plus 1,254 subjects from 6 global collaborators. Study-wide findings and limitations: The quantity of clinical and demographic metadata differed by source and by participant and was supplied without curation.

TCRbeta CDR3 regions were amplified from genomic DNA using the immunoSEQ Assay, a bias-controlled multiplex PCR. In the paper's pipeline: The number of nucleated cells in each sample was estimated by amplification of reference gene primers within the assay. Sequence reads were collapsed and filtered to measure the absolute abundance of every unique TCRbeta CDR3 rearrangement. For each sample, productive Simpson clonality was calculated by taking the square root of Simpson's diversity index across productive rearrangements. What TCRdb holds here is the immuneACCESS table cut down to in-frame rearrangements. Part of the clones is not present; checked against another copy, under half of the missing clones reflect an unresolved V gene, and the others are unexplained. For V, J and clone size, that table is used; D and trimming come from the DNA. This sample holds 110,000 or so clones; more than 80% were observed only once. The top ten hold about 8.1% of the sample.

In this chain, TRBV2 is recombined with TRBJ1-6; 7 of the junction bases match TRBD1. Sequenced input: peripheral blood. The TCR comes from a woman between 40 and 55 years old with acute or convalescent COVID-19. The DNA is TGTGCCAGCAGTGAAACGACAGGGACTAATTCACCCCTCCACTTT. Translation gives CASSETTGTNSPLHF.